The T cell receptor (beta chain) under discussion was sequenced for a study of blood T cell repertoires in COVID-19 (dated by TCRdb to 2018 to 2021). A note on the overall study: Samples covering the acute and convalescent phases of COVID-19 were provided by collaborators in the United States, Italy and Spain. The material from the prospective study consisted of cDNA or gDNA derived from T cells, B-cell-depleted T cells, or PBMCs. Deeply sampled blood TCRbeta repertoires from subjects exposed to, actively infected with, or recovered from COVID-19 were included in the dataset. A freely available public database, intended as a resource for researchers studying the immune response to SARS-CoV-2, is where the repertoires were released. Samples came from the ongoing ImmuneRACE study (first 160 participants) plus 1,254 subjects from 6 global collaborators. Nearly every sample came with metadata listing a de-identified subject ID, COVID-19 status, age in years and sex. Where available, HLA class I and class II types were taken from metadata supplied by the sample provider and were not determined by assay-based typing. General study outcomes and caveats: The quantity of clinical and demographic metadata differed by source and by participant and was supplied without curation.

Whole blood was collected in K2EDTA tubes by collaborating institutions according to the institutions' own protocols. For TCRbeta analysis, collaborators shipped samples in one of three forms: frozen whole blood, isolated PBMCs, or DNA extracted from either of those sample types. As for this clone: There is no known antigen for this receptor. One base away there is no much larger clone; base qualities are not given.

The immunoSEQ Assay, a bias-controlled multiplex PCR, was used to amplify TCRbeta CDR3 regions from genomic DNA. In the source study's methods: The number of nucleated cells in each sample was estimated from the amplification of reference gene primers within the assay. To quantify the absolute abundance of each unique TCRbeta CDR3 rearrangement, sequence reads were collapsed and filtered. For each sample, productive Simpson clonality was calculated as the square root of Simpson's diversity index over productive rearrangements. Entries here come from immuneACCESS through TCRdb and include only in-frame sequences with V and J called. Some clones fail to appear in such tables; in the studies checked, an unresolved V gene covers under half of the shortfall, and the cause of the remainder is unknown. V, J and clone size derive from that table, while D and trimming were established from the DNA sequence. The sample table holds about 44,000 clones, of which approximately 92% were seen once. About 12% of the sample belongs to the ten largest clones.

This clonotype originated in a human donor in a cohort sampled during active COVID-19. The material sequenced was peripheral blood.

DNA sequence: TGTGCCAGCAGTACCTCCGGGACAGGGGGTCAAAACATTCAGTACTTC. It codes for CASSTSGTGGQNIQYF. The chain is encoded by TRBV6-2 or TRBV6-3 joined to TRBJ2-4, and 11 junctional nucleotides match TRBD1. CDR1 and CDR2 are read off the germline V gene as MNHEY and SVGEGT. V is pruned by 5 bases and J by 5 bases, leaving 8 bases of the junction without a gene match. The CDR3 sequence holds 16 residues, the cysteine and phenylalanine included. The read is trimmed to its CDR3 DNA, 48 bases read in frame from base 1.